This is a list of T cell receptor beta chains from one sample in a study of shared clonotypes between healthy human individuals. Method: immunoSEQ multiplex PCR; TCRdb's copy keeps in-frame clones and lacks some. In the table there are about half a million clones, about 74% of which are singletons. Sequenced sample: PBMCs. All receptors derive from a woman aged 40 to 50 in good health. Some clones in this sample may be carry-over from other donors' samples. Each CDR3 is given with its conserved first and last residue. A D gene is named only where the DNA matches it firmly. Clone size appears in some rows only: once, few, many, or a class for an expanded clone.

d_call	clone_size	j_call	v_call	cdr3_nt	cdr3_aa
NA	NA	TRBJ2-1	TRBV25-1	TGTGCCAGCAGCGGTAGGGGCTTGGACTCCTACAATGAGCAGTTCTTC	CASSGRGLDSYNEQFF
NA	NA	TRBJ2-7	TRBV6-1	TGTGCCAGCAGGCTCGGAAACCCCTACGAGCAGTACTTC	CASRLGNPYEQYF
NA	once	TRBJ1-2	TRBV5-1	TGCGCCAGCAGCTCAGGACAGCCCAACTATGGCTACACCTTC	CASSSGQPNYGYTF
TRBD2	once	TRBJ2-7	TRBV5-1	TGCGCCAGCAGCTGGTCCGGGACTAGCGGAACCTACGAGCAGTACTTC	CASSWSGTSGTYEQYF
NA	NA	TRBJ2-5	TRBV5-1	TGCGCCAGCAGCTTGGCCGGGACTCCTCAAGAGACCCAGTACTTC	CASSLAGTPQETQYF
TRBD1	NA	TRBJ1-4	TRBV27	TGTGCCAGCAGTTTACAGGGGGCGTTTGAAAAACTGTTTTTT	CASSLQGAFEKLFF
TRBD2	NA	TRBJ2-1	TRBV18	TGTGCCAGCTCACCCGGACTAGCGGGGAGTGACAATGAGCAGTTCTTC	CASSPGLAGSDNEQFF
NA	NA	TRBJ2-7	TRBV7-2	TGTGCCAGCAGCTTGGTTGGCGGGACAAACGCCTACGAGCAGTACTTC	CASSLVGGTNAYEQYF
TRBD2	once	TRBJ2-3	TRBV4-2	TGTGCCAGCAGCCAAGAGAGTAGCGGGATAGGGGCGCAGTATTTT	CASSQESSGIGAQYF
NA	NA	TRBJ2-7	TRBV4-2	TGTGCCAGCAGCTTGGGCGGAAACTCCTACGAGCAGTACTTC	CASSLGGNSYEQYF
NA	NA	TRBJ1-2	TRBV14	TGTGCCAGCAGCCAAGATTGGGGGCGAGGCTACACCTTC	CASSQDWGRGYTF
NA	NA	TRBJ2-7	TRBV28	TGTGCCAGCAGCCCCCCGGGGAGCTCCTACGAGCAGTACTTC	CASSPPGSSYEQYF
TRBD1	NA	TRBJ1-5	TRBV6-4	TGTGCCAGCAGTGCTGAAGGGGGCGGCGATCAGCCCCAGCATTTT	CASSAEGGGDQPQHF
NA	once	TRBJ2-7	TRBV7-3	TGTGCCAGCAGCTTAAGTGGGCGAAACCCATACTACGAGCAGTACTTC	CASSLSGRNPYYEQYF
TRBD2	NA	TRBJ2-7	TRBV5-1	TGCGCCAGCTTGCCTTTTCCCCTAGCGGGAGTTGAGCAGTACTTC	CASLPFPLAGVEQYF
NA	NA	TRBJ2-4	TRBV7-6	TGTGCCAGCAGCTTAGGGGGGGACCAAAACATTCAGTACTTC	CASSLGGDQNIQYF
NA	NA	TRBJ2-5	TRBV28	TGTGCCAGCAGTTCGTCTCGGGAGACCCAGTACTTC	CASSSSRETQYF
TRBD1	once	TRBJ2-7	TRBV28	TGTGCCAGCAGTCCCGGGACAGGGACGGGCGAGCAGTACTTC	CASSPGTGTGEQYF
NA	NA	TRBJ2-1	TRBV7-2	TGTGCCAGCAGCTTAGAGGGCCCGTACAATGAGCAGTTCTTC	CASSLEGPYNEQFF
TRBD1	few	TRBJ1-1	TRBV5-6	TGTGCCAGCAGCGCCGACAGGGGAAGGAACACTGAAGCTTTCTTT	CASSADRGRNTEAFF
TRBD2	once	TRBJ2-7	TRBV7-9	TGTGCCAGCAGCTTACCTAGCGGGAGGGGGGTGGAGGAGCAGTACTTC	CASSLPSGRGVEEQYF
TRBD2	NA	TRBJ2-5	TRBV30	TGTGCCTGGAGTGTTGGGGGGAGGGCCTCGGGAGAGGCCCAGTACTTC	CAWSVGGRASGEAQYF
TRBD2	many	TRBJ2-3	TRBV4-1	TGCGCCAGCAGCCAAGAGGCTAGCGGGACAGATACGCAGTATTTT	CASSQEASGTDTQYF
NA	many	TRBJ1-4	TRBV15	TGTGCCACCGGGGGGCGAAATGAAAAACTGTTTTTT	CATGGRNEKLFF
NA	few	TRBJ2-2	TRBV29-1	TGCAGCGTTTCTAGTGAAACCGGGGAGCTGTTTTTT	CSVSSETGELFF
NA	few	TRBJ1-1	TRBV5-1	TGCGCCAGCAGCTTGTTGAACACTGAAGCTTTCTTT	CASSLLNTEAFF
NA	NA	TRBJ2-3	TRBV5-1	TGCGCCAGCAGCTTGAACCAGAACACAGATACGCAGTATTTT	CASSLNQNTDTQYF
TRBD1	NA	TRBJ1-2	TRBV5-1	TGCGCCAGCAGCTTGGATGGGACAGGGGCTATACGAAACTATGGCTACACCTTC	CASSLDGTGAIRNYGYTF
TRBD1	NA	TRBJ1-2	TRBV7-9	TGTGCCAGCAGCAGCGTCCAGGGGGCGGGCTATGGCTACACCTTC	CASSSVQGAGYGYTF
TRBD2	once	TRBJ2-3	TRBV28	TGTGCCAGCAAATTTAGCGGGGAGGATACGCAGTATTTT	CASKFSGEDTQYF
TRBD2	NA	TRBJ2-7	TRBV7-3	TGTGCCAGCAGCTTAGGGCGGGAGGGCGCCGAGCAGTACTTC	CASSLGREGAEQYF
TRBD2	NA	TRBJ2-7	TRBV28	TGTGCCAGCAGTTTACCGGGACTAGCGGCACCCTACGAGCAGTACTTC	CASSLPGLAAPYEQYF
NA	NA	TRBJ2-7	TRBV7-2	TGTGCCAGCAGCTTAGAAGGGTTCTACGAGCAGTACTTC	CASSLEGFYEQYF
TRBD2	many	TRBJ2-1	TRBV5-1	TGCGCCAGCAGCCCGGGACTAGACTATGAGCAGTTCTTC	CASSPGLDYEQFF
NA	NA	TRBJ2-7	TRBV20-1	TGCAGTGCTAGTATGAAAGAGCAGTACTTC	CSASMKEQYF
NA	many	TRBJ2-7	TRBV10-3	TGTGCCATCAGGGACCCTGGGGGCTACGAGCAGTACTTC	CAIRDPGGYEQYF
NA	few	TRBJ2-7	TRBV7-8	TGTGCCAGCAGCCCCACGACAATTTTGTACTTC	CASSPTTILYF
TRBD2	many	TRBJ2-6	TRBV4-2	TGTGCCAGCAGCCAAGAGCGGGGGACTGGGGCCAACGTCCTGACTTTC	CASSQERGTGANVLTF
TRBD2	NA	TRBJ2-7	TRBV28	TGTGCCAGCAGTCCCCTCGGACTAGCGGGGGACTACGAGCAGTACTTC	CASSPLGLAGDYEQYF
NA	few	TRBJ1-2	TRBV30	TGTGCCTGGAGTGCAGGAGGGTATGGCTACACCTTC	CAWSAGGYGYTF